The present entry profiles one T cell receptor (beta chain) with its context. Its antigen is not known. Given the absence of the conserved phenylalanine or tryptophan at the CDR3 end, a read error is likely. Germline CDR1 reads DFQATT; CDR2 reads SNEGSKA (reference sequence). The CDR3 contains 15 residues. Germline trimming cut 4 bases from V and 3 bases from J; bases unmatched to any gene: 9. The data stem from a study of tumor and adjacent non-tumor tissue in lung cancer. The wider study: There were some 11 adenocarcinoma, a couple of squamous cell carcinoma and 1 small cell lung cancer cases. Overall study findings and caveats: Tumor repertoires had a smaller top 100 clone share than normal lung. Compared with tumor, normal lung showed significantly lower TCR diversity.

The template was RNA from unsorted bulk tissue. The normal lung tissue was taken more than 3 cm from the tumor edge. A modified ARM-PCR protocol with three rounds of nested PCR amplified TCRbeta. TCRdb analysed the multiplex PCR reads with MiXCR anew, one entry per CDR3 protein. The table has approximately 100,000 distinct CDR3 sequences, roughly two thirds seen once. The TCR comes from a man aged 25 to 45 with non-small cell lung cancer. Sequencing was done on a sample of distant non-tumor lung tissue. The chain links TRBV20-1 to TRBJ1-5, with TRBD1 matching 7 bases. CDR3 DNA: TGCAGTGCTAATCTCGGGACAGCTATCAATCAGCCCCAGCATTGT. Its protein is CSANLGTAINQPQHC.